This section outlines one T cell receptor (beta chain) sequence together with its context. How the authors handled the data: Amplified reference gene primers provided the basis for estimating nucleated cell counts. The assay was immunoSEQ multiplex PCR, and TCRdb's table has in-frame clones only and misses some. The DNA was the basis for D and trimming; V, J and clone size are from that table. This repertoire shows 150,000 to 200,000 clones, around three quarters found once; its top ten account for 17%. V was trimmed by 4 bases and J by 0 bases, leaving 7 bases between them. Germline values: CDR1 LGHDT, CDR2 YNNKEL (reference sequence). The CDR3 covers 14 residues. These data belong to a study of blood T cell repertoires in COVID-19. Background on the study: Sources were T cells, B-cell-depleted T cells, or PBMCs; the material itself was cDNA or gDNA.

Ages ranged from about 18 to 89 years, with residence in fewer than 25 US areas. Assignment of participants to cohorts was predicated upon participant-reported clinical history. This receptor was obtained from a woman aged 45 to 65 with acute COVID-19. The rearrangement links TRBV3-1 (or the pseudogene TRBV3-2) to TRBJ1-5; D remains unclear. Specimen: PBMCs or T cells enriched from blood (not recorded which). CDR3 region: CASSLTASNQPQHF. The CDR3 nucleotides read TGTGCCAGCAGCCTCACTGCTAGCAATCAGCCCCAGCATTTT.